Shown below are 30 T cell receptor beta chains from a single sample sequenced in a study of T cell responses to AZD1222 COVID-19 vaccine. Measured with immunoSEQ multiplex PCR; TCRdb has only the in-frame clones, and not every one. The sample has 85,000 to 130,000 clones, approximately 89% seen once. Sequences were derived from peripheral blood, sampled on day 0 of AZD1222 vaccination. These receptors were obtained from an adult in good health.

This rearrangement joins TRBV6-5 to TRBJ2-5; D gene uncertain. Germline assignment: CDR1 MNHEY and CDR2 SVGAGI. The CDR3 has 15 amino acids. Trimming shortened V by 2 bases and J by 3 bases, and 13 bases separated the two germline ends. The CDR3 DNA sequence: TGTGCCAGCAGTTACGCGTGGGGTTCAAAAGAGACCCAGTACTTC. Its translation is CASSYAWGSKETQYF.

The chain's CDR3 is CASSLQGAGNQPQHF. CDR3 DNA: TGTGCCAGTAGCCTTCAGGGGGCCGGCAATCAGCCCCAGCATTTT. The chain links TRBV19 to TRBJ1-5; 8 bases are a match to TRBD1. Per germline, CDR1 LNHDA and CDR2 SQIVND (reference sequence). With V trimmed by 6 bases and J by 2 bases, 6 bases remained unmatched. The CDR3 sequence is 15 residues long.

V usage is TRBV2 and J usage is TRBJ2-1; a possible D gene is TRBD2 (5 bases). Per the germline V gene, CDR1 is SNHLY and CDR2 is FYNNEI. Deletions cut 2 bases from V and 8 bases from J, with 13 bases between. The CDR3 totals 14 residues. This CDR3 is CASSETSGRYEQFF. Here the CDR3 DNA reads TGTGCCAGCAGTGAAACTAGTGGTCGTTATGAGCAGTTCTTC. Complete variable domain (other parts from reference TRBV2 and TRBJ2-1): EPEVTQTPSHQVTQMGQEVILRCVPISNHLYFYWYRQILGQKVEFLVSFYNNEISEKSEIFDDQFSVERPDGSNFTLKIRSTKLEDSAMYFCASSETSGRYEQFFGPGTRLTVL.

The chain links TRBV7-8 to TRBJ1-1; D unclear. V gave up 0 bases and J gave up 11 bases, with 19 bases separating them. The CDR3 is made up of 15 amino acids. The germline V gene has CDR1 SGHVS and CDR2 FQNEAQ. The CDR3 region has the DNA TGTGCCAGCAGCTTAGCGGGATCTTCCCTTATAAGGGCTTTCTTT. This sequence encodes CASSLAGSSLIRAFF. The variable domain in full, completed from reference TRBV7-8 and TRBJ1-1, reads GAGVSQSPRYKVAKRGQDVALRCDPISGHVSLFWYQQALGQGPEFLTYFQNEAQLDKSGLPSDRFFAERPEGSVSTLKIQRTQQEDSAVYLCASSLAGSSLIRAFFGQGTRLTVV.

The chain couples TRBV28 to TRBJ1-4, with D possibly TRBD1 on 6 matching bases. Germline V lookup: CDR1 MDHEN, CDR2 SYDVKM. Trimming shortened V by 6 bases and J by 7 bases, and 18 bases separated the two germline ends. This CDR3 is 15 amino acids long. The CDR3 spells CASRGLTGASEKLFF. The CDR3 DNA follows: TGTGCCAGCAGAGGTTTAACGGGGGCCAGTGAAAAACTGTTTTTT.

The J gene is TRBJ1-6, the V gene TRBV9; D not certain. This CDR3 spans 15 amino acids. CDR1 and CDR2 (germline): SGDLS, YYNGEE. The germline V and J ends were trimmed by 0 bases and 7 bases, with 11 bases remaining between them. The CDR3 DNA is TGTGCCAGCAGCGTAGGGGAAGGGAAGAATTCACCCCTCCACTTT. Translated: CASSVGEGKNSPLHF.

The chain recombines TRBV11-1 with TRBJ1-1; possible D gene TRBD1, 6 bases. CDR3 length equals 14 residues. The germline V and J ends were trimmed by 2 bases and 6 bases, with 13 bases remaining between them. In germline, CDR1 is SGHAT, CDR2 FQDESV (reference sequence). The CDR3 is CASSLNQGQSEAFF. The CDR3 coding sequence is TGTGCCAGCAGCTTAAATCAGGGGCAGTCTGAAGCTTTCTTT.

The chain couples TRBV3-1 (or the pseudogene TRBV3-2) to TRBJ1-4; D is unresolved. Per germline, CDR1 LGHDT and CDR2 YNNKEL (reference sequence). V was cut by 1 base and J by 0 bases, with 6 bases left in between. The CDR3 loop spans 15 amino acids. In nucleotides, the CDR3 is TGTGCCAGCAGCCAAGTGGCATCAACTAATGAAAAACTGTTTTTT. It is translated as CASSQVASTNEKLFF.

The chain uses TRBV2 and TRBJ1-2, with D unclear. The CDR3 consists of 13 residues. Germline V gene sequence: CDR1 SNHLY, CDR2 FYNNEI. Between the trimmed V and J ends, which lost 4 bases and 5 bases, there was a span of 11 bases. CDR3: CASSAGWEYGYTF. The CDR3 bases are TGTGCCAGCAGTGCCGGTTGGGAATATGGCTACACCTTC.

The genes are TRBV5-1 and TRBJ2-2; perhaps TRBD2 as D (6 bases). The length of the CDR3 is 19 residues. Trimming left V 0 bases short and J 0 bases short, with 18 bases between. The germline V gene has CDR1 SGHRS and CDR2 YFSETQ. The CDR3 spells CASSLEGLVRTTNTGELFF. As DNA, the CDR3 is TGCGCCAGCAGCTTGGAGGGGTTGGTCCGGACTACGAACACCGGGGAGCTGTTTTTT.

The chain links TRBV30 to TRBJ2-7; 8 bases are a match to TRBD1. Per germline, CDR1 GTSNPN and CDR2 SVGIG (reference sequence). CDR3 length: 13 amino acids. The V gene end was trimmed by 8 bases and the J gene end by 0 bases; junction bases not matched to a gene: 6. CDR3 in DNA: TGTGCCGCCGGACAGGGACGCTCCTACGAGCAGTACTTC. Its protein product is CAAGQGRSYEQYF.

Note on this clone: The CDR3 ends on some other residue instead of the conserved phenylalanine or tryptophan, so this is likely a read error. This chain joins TRBV18 and TRBJ1-6, with D maybe TRBD1 (5 bases). Germline V gives CDR1 KGHSH, CDR2 LQKENI. CDR3 size: 13 residues. Trimming removed 3 bases from V and 7 bases from J, with 7 bases in between. The chain's CDR3 is CASSPGANSPLHL. CDR3 nucleotides: TGTGCCAGCTCACCCGGGGCAAATTCACCCCTCCACCTT.

This clone was picked up one time. CDR3 sequence reads: CASSELRSYEQYF. CDR3 coding DNA: TGTGCCAGCAGTGAATTGCGGTCCTACGAGCAGTACTTC. The V and J genes are TRBV2 and TRBJ2-7; D gene uncertain. Germline CDR1 and CDR2: SNHLY and FYNNEI. The CDR3 runs 13 residues. V was clipped by 2 bases and J by 1 base, with 6 bases between them. Together with reference TRBV2 and TRBJ2-7, the CDR3 gives the full variable domain: EPEVTQTPSHQVTQMGQEVILRCVPISNHLYFYWYRQILGQKVEFLVSFYNNEISEKSEIFDDQFSVERPDGSNFTLKIRSTKLEDSAMYFCASSELRSYEQYFGPGTRLTVT.

V usage is TRBV10-3 and J usage is TRBJ2-1; 7 positions agree with TRBD2. The germline V gene encodes CDR1 ENHRY and CDR2 SYGVKD. The CDR3 runs 14 residues. With 10 bases clipped from V and 4 bases from J, the junction kept 10 bases outside the gene matches. CDR3 amino acids: CATLGGTVYNEQFF. The DNA of the CDR3 is TGTGCCACCCTGGGGGGGACGGTTTACAATGAGCAGTTCTTC.

This clone was found once. The chain carries TRBV9 and TRBJ2-1, with 7 bases identical to TRBD2. J gave up 6 bases and V 2 bases, and 2 bases lay outside the gene matches. Germline lookup yields CDR1 SGDLS and CDR2 YYNGEE. This CDR3 region has 13 residues. CDR3 nucleotides: TGTGCCAGCAGCGTGGGGACTACCAATGAGCAGTTCTTC. Its protein product is CASSVGTTNEQFF.

J is TRBJ2-7 and V is TRBV13; 9 bases match TRBD1. The CDR3 totals 14 residues. Germline V gives CDR1 PRHDT, CDR2 FYEKMQ (reference sequence). J lost 3 bases, V lost 5 bases, and 5 bases had no gene match. CDR3 sequence: CASSANRGLYEQYF. CDR3 nucleotide sequence: TGTGCCAGCAGCGCAAACAGGGGGCTCTACGAGCAGTACTTC.

The chain carries TRBV3-1 (or the pseudogene TRBV3-2) and TRBJ2-3; D perhaps matches TRBD2 (7 bases). The V and J ends lost 0 bases and 5 bases respectively, with 15 bases between them. Germline CDR1 reads LGHDT; CDR2 reads YNNKEL (reference sequence). CDR3 size: 16 residues. The CDR3 sequence is CASSQDTRGGVDTQYF. The DNA of the CDR3 is TGTGCCAGCAGCCAAGATACCCGCGGGGGCGTAGATACGCAGTATTTT.

The CDR3 DNA sequence: TGTGCCAGCAGTCGAGGACAAAGAAGGGAGGAGGATTTCGGCAACACCTTC. This encodes CASSRGQRREEDFGNTF. V is TRBV6-6 and J is TRBJ1-2, with D tentatively TRBD1 (5 bases). Per germline, CDR1 MNHNY and CDR2 SVGAGI (reference sequence). V was shortened by 5 bases and J by 12 bases, with 31 bases between the two germline ends. This CDR3 has 17 amino acids.

The chain couples TRBV5-5 to TRBJ1-2; no definite D call. This CDR3 has 14 amino acids. Germline loops: CDR1 SGHKS, CDR2 YYEKEE (reference sequence). Trimming removed 1 base at V and 6 bases at J, with 13 bases between. The CDR3 nucleotides read TGTGCCAGCAGCTTGAGGCCTGGGGTGGATGGCTACACCTTC. Protein sequence: CASSLRPGVDGYTF.

The chain has TRBV28 and TRBJ1-2; D is perhaps TRBD1 (5 bases). Germline V gene sequence: CDR1 MDHEN, CDR2 SYDVKM. V lost 4 bases and J lost 5, with 11 bases in between. There are 13 residues in the CDR3. CDR3 DNA: TGTGCCAGCAGTTCGACAGTAACTTATGGCTACACCTTC. Translating gives CASSSTVTYGYTF.

V usage is TRBV6-2 or TRBV6-3 and J usage is TRBJ1-5; tentatively, D is TRBD1 (5 bases). V gave up 4 bases and J gave up 9 bases, with 22 bases separating them. This CDR3 comprises 16 residues. CDR1 and CDR2 (germline): MNHEY, SVGEGT. CDR3 amino acids: CASSSPAGTGHGPQHF. The CDR3 DNA sequence: TGTGCCAGCAGTTCCCCGGCAGGGACCGGACATGGGCCCCAGCATTTT.

The chain is built from TRBV6-4 and TRBJ2-3; TRBD2 might be the D (6 bases). Germline CDR1 MRHNA, CDR2 SNTAGT. CDR3 size: 15 residues. Trimming left V 5 bases short and J 2 bases short, with 14 bases between. CDR3 bases: TGTGCCAGCAGTACTAACGGGGGATCCACAGATACGCAGTATTTT. The encoded protein is CASSTNGGSTDTQYF.

This chain connects TRBV2 to TRBJ1-5; 7 bases agree with TRBD1. This CDR3 is built from 16 residues. V lost 2 bases and J lost 4; bases outside the gene matches: 8. In germline, CDR1 is SNHLY, CDR2 FYNNEI. CDR3 coding DNA: TGTGCCAGCAGTGAACGTCAGGGGGTAGGAAATCAGCCCCAGCATTTT. Translated: CASSERQGVGNQPQHF.

This clone was found once. J is TRBJ1-6 and V is TRBV27, with D unclear. From germline, CDR1 is MNHEY and CDR2 SMNVEV (reference sequence). This CDR3 has 20 amino acids. V lost 5 bases to trimming and J lost 10 bases, with 33 bases between them. The CDR3 DNA sequence: TGTGCCAGCAGTCCCTACTTTGAAACCACGAAAGCCCCCATACGATCACCCCTCCACTTT. This translates into CASSPYFETTKAPIRSPLHF.

This chain links TRBV4-2 with TRBJ2-1; perhaps D is TRBD1 or TRBD2 (5 bases each). With 4 bases removed from V and 7 bases from J, the gap between germline ends came to 14 bases. Germline V lookup: CDR1 LGHNA, CDR2 YNFKEQ. This CDR3 is 14 amino acids long. The CDR3 DNA follows: TGTGCCAGCAGCCGGGGGTCGGTTGGTAATGAGCAGTTCTTC. Translating it yields CASSRGSVGNEQFF.

This clone appeared a single time. The rearrangement uses TRBV12-5 and TRBJ2-7, with D uncertain. The V gene's germline CDR1 is LGHNT and CDR2 FRNRAP. CDR3 length: 17 residues. V was cut by 0 bases and J by 2 bases, with 17 bases left in between. Written as DNA, the CDR3 is TGTGCTAGTGGTTTGGTAATAAAACGTGATGGCCCCTACGAGCAGTACTTC. Its translation is CASGLVIKRDGPYEQYF.

The rearrangement uses TRBV25-1 and TRBJ1-3, with 7 bases aligning to TRBD1. Trimming at V came to 6 bases and at J to 3 bases, leaving 11 bases not matched to a gene. The CDR3 is 16 residues long. The germline CDR1 and CDR2 sequences are MGHDK and SYGVNS. The CDR3, as DNA: TGTGCCAGCAGCCTAGAAGGGGGCGTCGGTGGAAACACCATATATTTT. It codes for CASSLEGGVGGNTIYF.

The genes are TRBV6-5 and TRBJ1-2; D remains unclear. This CDR3 is 14 amino acids long. The germline gives CDR1 MNHEY, CDR2 SVGAGI. The germline V and J ends were trimmed by 2 bases and 4 bases, with 11 bases remaining between them. In DNA, the CDR3 is TGTGCCAGCAGTTACATTGGGGTCGGCTATGGCTACACCTTC. Encoded protein: CASSYIGVGYGYTF.

The chain joins TRBV2 to TRBJ1-5; D is possibly TRBD1 (5 bases). V lost 0 bases, J lost 7 bases, and 13 bases lay in between. This CDR3 contains 15 residues. The germline V gene has CDR1 SNHLY and CDR2 FYNNEI. The CDR3 region has the DNA TGTGCCAGCAGTGAAGCGCTGGGGGTTCAACAGCCCCAGCATTTT. Translating it yields CASSEALGVQQPQHF.

The CDR3 is CASSHVLNTEAFF. CDR3 nucleotide sequence: TGTGCCAGCAGCCATGTGTTGAACACTGAAGCTTTCTTT. The chain employs TRBV14 and TRBJ1-1; the D is unclear. The CDR3 totals 13 residues. V shed 3 bases and J shed 0 bases, with 5 bases lying between them. Germline loops: CDR1 SGHDN, CDR2 FVKESK.